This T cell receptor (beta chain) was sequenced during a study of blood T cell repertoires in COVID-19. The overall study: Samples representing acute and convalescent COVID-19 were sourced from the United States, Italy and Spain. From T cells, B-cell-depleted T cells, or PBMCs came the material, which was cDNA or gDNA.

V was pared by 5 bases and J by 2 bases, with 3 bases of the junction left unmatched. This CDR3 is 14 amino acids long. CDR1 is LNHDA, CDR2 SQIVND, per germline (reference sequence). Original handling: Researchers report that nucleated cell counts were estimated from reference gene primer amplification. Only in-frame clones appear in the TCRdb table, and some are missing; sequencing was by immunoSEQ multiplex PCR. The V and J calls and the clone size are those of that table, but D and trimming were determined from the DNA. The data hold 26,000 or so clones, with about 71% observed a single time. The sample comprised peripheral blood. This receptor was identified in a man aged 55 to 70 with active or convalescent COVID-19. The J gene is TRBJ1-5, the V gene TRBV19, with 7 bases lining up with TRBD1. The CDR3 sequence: CASSFTGGNQPQHF. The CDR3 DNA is TGTGCCAGTAGTTTCACAGGGGGCAATCAGCCCCAGCATTTT.